This T cell receptor (beta chain) was recorded in a study of shared clonotypes between healthy human individuals. Whole-study findings and limits: It was the few donors that limited the genetic and exposure-history diversity represented.

The table came from immunoSEQ multiplex PCR; TCRdb's copy has only in-frame clones and leaves some out. This table holds around 1 million clones, approximately 80% found once. Details on this clone: The antigen is not known.

This CDR3 region has 16 residues. Per the germline V gene, CDR1 is SGDLS and CDR2 is YYNGEE. J lost 7 bases, V lost 4 bases, and 8 bases had no gene match. The V and J genes are TRBV9 and TRBJ2-1; 13 bases map to TRBD2. The receptor's source is a man aged 18 to 29 in good health. Specimen: memory CD4+ T cells sorted from blood. Subset defined: CD45RA-negative fraction. For the CDR3, the DNA is TGTGCCAGCAGCTTAAGGACTAGCGGGAGCGGGAATGAGCAGTTCTTC. Protein: CASSLRTSGSGNEQFF. The full variable domain, rest sourced from reference TRBV9 and TRBJ2-1, is DSGVTQTPKHLITATGQRVTLRCSPRSGDLSVYWYQQSLDQGLQFLIQYYNGEERAKGNILERFSAQQFPDLHSELNLSSLELGDSALYFCASSLRTSGSGNEQFFGPGTRLTVL.